This is a list of T cell receptor beta chains from one sample in a study of OX40 agonist ivuxolimab in advanced cancers. TCRdb's table, derived via immunoSEQ multiplex PCR, lists solely in-frame clones and lacks some. The table lists tens of thousands of clones, approximately 78% of them singletons. The specimen was CD4+ or CD8+ T cells sorted from blood, collected in a trial of the OX40 agonist ivuxolimab. The receptors originated from an adult with an advanced solid tumor such as melanoma, head and neck, liver or kidney cancer. CDR3s include the opening cysteine and the closing phenylalanine or tryptophan. The order of the fields is V gene, J gene, D gene, clone size, CDR3 DNA, CDR3 protein. The D gene is left open where the match is weak. Clone size is shown for a subset of rows, as once, few, many or a class of expanded clone.

V: TRBV19; J: TRBJ1-1; D: .; size: once; DNA: TGTGCCAGTAGTATAATTGGGCAGGGCACTGAAGCTTTCTTT; CDR3: CASSIIGQGTEAFF
V: TRBV15; J: TRBJ1-4; D: TRBD1; size: .; DNA: TGTGCCACCAGCAGAGTAGGGGACAGGGGGGTTCGTGCAACTAATGAAAAACTGTTTTTT; CDR3: CATSRVGDRGVRATNEKLFF
V: TRBV2; J: TRBJ2-5; D: TRBD2; size: .; DNA: TGTGCCAGCAGACTTGTGTGGGGACTAGCGGGGGGGCCGGGACAGACCCAGTACTTC; CDR3: CASRLVWGLAGGPGQTQYF
V: TRBV28; J: TRBJ1-2; D: .; size: .; DNA: TGTGCCAGCAGTTTACGACTTTATGGCTACACCTTC; CDR3: CASSLRLYGYTF
V: TRBV5-1; J: TRBJ2-7; D: .; size: .; DNA: TGCGCCAGCAGCTTATCCCAGGAGGATCAGTACTTC; CDR3: CASSLSQEDQYF
V: TRBV6-1; J: TRBJ1-5; D: .; size: .; DNA: TGTGCCAGCCGGCCCGGGACATACAATCAGCCCCAGCATTTT; CDR3: CASRPGTYNQPQHF
V: TRBV5-6; J: TRBJ2-6; D: .; size: .; DNA: TGTGCCAGCAACTTATTCGCCGGACAGCACTCTGGGGCCAACGTCCTGACTTTC; CDR3: CASNLFAGQHSGANVLTF
V: TRBV7-2; J: TRBJ2-3; D: TRBD2; size: .; DNA: TGTGCCAGCAGCTTAGTCGGGACTAGGAGGCCGTATTTT; CDR3: CASSLVGTRRPYF
V: TRBV2; J: TRBJ2-7; D: .; size: .; DNA: TGTGCCAGCATTACAGCCCTCTCCTACGAGCAGTACTTC; CDR3: CASITALSYEQYF
V: TRBV6-4; J: TRBJ2-2; D: TRBD2; size: .; DNA: TGTGCCAGCAGTGAACTAGCGGGGGGCACCGGGGAGCTGTTTTTT; CDR3: CASSELAGGTGELFF
V: TRBV6-5; J: TRBJ2-7; D: .; size: few; DNA: TGTGCCAGCAGTTATTCGGACAAGGGCTACGAGCAGTACTTC; CDR3: CASSYSDKGYEQYF
V: TRBV6-6; J: TRBJ1-2; D: .; size: .; DNA: TGTGCCAGCAGTGTTGACAGATCCTACGGCTACACCTTC; CDR3: CASSVDRSYGYTF
V: TRBV7-8; J: TRBJ1-1; D: TRBD1; size: .; DNA: TGTGCCAGCAGCTCGGGACAGGGGACTGAAGCTTTCTTT; CDR3: CASSSGQGTEAFF
V: TRBV5-1; J: TRBJ1-1; D: .; size: .; DNA: TGCGCCAGCAGCTTTGCCATGAACACTGAAGCTTTCTTT; CDR3: CASSFAMNTEAFF
V: TRBV30; J: TRBJ1-1; D: .; size: .; DNA: TGTGCCTGGAGTGTACGGGGGAGGGAAGCTTTCTTT; CDR3: CAWSVRGREAFF
V: TRBV7-8; J: TRBJ1-2; D: .; size: .; DNA: TGTGCCAGCAACGCTTGGGGCAGCTCCGCCGGCTATGGCTACACCTTC; CDR3: CASNAWGSSAGYGYTF
V: TRBV10-3; J: TRBJ2-1; D: TRBD2; size: .; DNA: TGTGCCATCAGCTCGGGACTAGCGGGAGTAAGGGAGCAGTTCTTC; CDR3: CAISSGLAGVREQFF
V: TRBV4-1; J: TRBJ2-2; D: .; size: few; DNA: TGCGCCAGCAGCCAAGATTGGACCCTTGGCGGGGAGCTGTTTTTT; CDR3: CASSQDWTLGGELFF
V: TRBV4-3; J: TRBJ2-3; D: .; size: .; DNA: TGCGCCAGCAGCCAAGACTACTACACAGATACGCAGTATTTT; CDR3: CASSQDYYTDTQYF
V: TRBV9; J: TRBJ2-1; D: .; size: .; DNA: TGTGCCAGCAGCGTAGATCCGAGCTCCTACAATGAGCAGTTCTTC; CDR3: CASSVDPSSYNEQFF
V: TRBV7-6; J: TRBJ2-7; D: .; size: .; DNA: TGTGCCAGCAGCACCAATGTCGGCTACGAGCAGTACTTC; CDR3: CASSTNVGYEQYF
V: TRBV7-2; J: TRBJ2-7; D: TRBD2; size: few; DNA: TGTGCCAGCAGCTTAGCGAATAGCGGGAGGCCCCACGAGCAGTACTTC; CDR3: CASSLANSGRPHEQYF
V: TRBV19; J: TRBJ1-5; D: TRBD1; size: .; DNA: TGTGCCAGTAGTGTCGGGACAGGGTACTCTCTTATAGAGCCCCAGCATTTT; CDR3: CASSVGTGYSLIEPQHF
V: TRBV7-8; J: TRBJ1-1; D: .; size: .; DNA: TGTGCCAGCAGCTATCGGGTCTCTGAAGCTTTCTTT; CDR3: CASSYRVSEAFF
V: TRBV5-1; J: TRBJ1-1; D: .; size: .; DNA: TGCGCCAGCAGCTTGGGACCGGGACAGAACACTGAAGCTTTCTTT; CDR3: CASSLGPGQNTEAFF
V: TRBV18; J: TRBJ2-2; D: .; size: .; DNA: TGTGCCAGCTCCCCCGGGGAGAACACCGGGGAGCTGTTTTTT; CDR3: CASSPGENTGELFF
V: TRBV6-1; J: TRBJ1-6; D: .; size: .; DNA: TGTGCCAGCACCCAAACAGGGTCGGTGTATTCACCCCTCCACTTT; CDR3: CASTQTGSVYSPLHF
V: TRBV10-1; J: TRBJ1-3; D: .; size: .; DNA: TGCGCCAGCAGTGAGTCGATCGGTGACACCATATATTTT; CDR3: CASSESIGDTIYF
V: TRBV4-3; J: TRBJ2-7; D: .; size: .; DNA: TGCGCCAGCAGCCAAGGTATCGGGGTTCGCGAGCAGTACTTC; CDR3: CASSQGIGVREQYF
V: TRBV11-3; J: TRBJ2-7; D: .; size: .; DNA: TGTGCCAGCAGCTTAGGAGGGGACCTTATCTACGAGCAGTACTTC; CDR3: CASSLGGDLIYEQYF
V: TRBV28; J: TRBJ2-3; D: .; size: .; DNA: TGTGCCAGCAGTTCGGGGGCAGGAGGCTGGCAGTATTTT; CDR3: CASSSGAGGWQYF
V: TRBV11-2; J: TRBJ2-3; D: .; size: once; DNA: TGTGCCAGCAGCCGCTCGCGGACAGATACGCAGTATTTT; CDR3: CASSRSRTDTQYF
V: TRBV7-8; J: TRBJ2-2; D: TRBD1; size: .; DNA: TGTGCCAGCAGCTCGAAACGACAGGGGGATGGGACCGGGGAGCTGTTTTTT; CDR3: CASSSKRQGDGTGELFF
V: TRBV27; J: TRBJ2-5; D: .; size: .; DNA: TGTGCCAGCAGTCCGACCTTGAGTCAGGCGATACAAGAGACCCAGTACTTC; CDR3: CASSPTLSQAIQETQYF
V: TRBV4-2; J: TRBJ2-3; D: .; size: .; DNA: TGTGCCAGCAGCCAAGATAGGGGGGTAATAGATACGCAGTATTTT; CDR3: CASSQDRGVIDTQYF
V: TRBV4-3; J: TRBJ1-4; D: .; size: .; DNA: TGCGCCAGCAGCCAAGTAGCAGCAACTAATGAAAAACTGTTTTTT; CDR3: CASSQVAATNEKLFF
V: TRBV7-9; J: TRBJ1-5; D: .; size: few; DNA: TGTGCCAGCAGCTTAGAAGGGAGTCAGCCCCAGCATTTT; CDR3: CASSLEGSQPQHF
V: TRBV6-1; J: TRBJ1-4; D: .; size: .; DNA: TGTGCCAGCAGTCAAGGGGGTTGGGAAAAACTGTTTTTT; CDR3: CASSQGGWEKLFF
V: TRBV6-4; J: TRBJ2-3; D: .; size: .; DNA: TGTGCCAGCAGTGACAGGAGCGCCCGGGGGAAAAGCACAGATACGCAGTATTTT; CDR3: CASSDRSARGKSTDTQYF
V: TRBV6-6; J: TRBJ2-7; D: .; size: .; DNA: TGTGCCAGCGGCCGGGGGTCGACGGGGGCCGAGCAGTACTTC; CDR3: CASGRGSTGAEQYF
V: TRBV5-4; J: TRBJ1-1; D: TRBD1; size: .; DNA: TGTGCCAGCAGCTTCTGGACAGGGGGCGTAACTGAAGCTTTCTTT; CDR3: CASSFWTGGVTEAFF
V: TRBV9; J: TRBJ2-5; D: TRBD2; size: .; DNA: TGTGCCAGCAGCGTAGGGTCGGGGGGGAGTGAGACCCAGTACTTC; CDR3: CASSVGSGGSETQYF
V: TRBV7-9; J: TRBJ1-1; D: .; size: .; DNA: TGTGCCAGCAGCTTAGTAGGAGGGAACACTGAAGCTTTCTTT; CDR3: CASSLVGGNTEAFF
V: TRBV7-2; J: TRBJ2-7; D: .; size: .; DNA: TGTGCCAGCAGCGTCAGGGCTACGTACGAGCAGTACTTC; CDR3: CASSVRATYEQYF
V: TRBV5-5; J: TRBJ2-2; D: TRBD1; size: .; DNA: TGTGCCAGCAGGTGGACAGGGAACACCGGGGAGCTGTTTTTT; CDR3: CASRWTGNTGELFF
V: TRBV28; J: TRBJ1-5; D: .; size: .; DNA: TGTGCCAGCAGTTTCCCCTCTATTGGTCAGCCCCAGCATTTT; CDR3: CASSFPSIGQPQHF
V: TRBV6-1; J: TRBJ1-2; D: TRBD1; size: .; DNA: TGTGCCAGCGTCACAGGGGCCCGGACTAACTATGGCTACACCTTC; CDR3: CASVTGARTNYGYTF
V: TRBV7-9; J: TRBJ2-1; D: TRBD1; size: few; DNA: TGTGCCAGCAGCCCGACGACAGGGAGCTCCTACAATGAGCAGTTCTTC; CDR3: CASSPTTGSSYNEQFF
V: TRBV5-1; J: TRBJ2-3; D: .; size: .; DNA: TGCGCCAGCAGCTTGGGTGCAGATACGCAGTATTTT; CDR3: CASSLGADTQYF
V: TRBV7-8; J: TRBJ1-1; D: TRBD1; size: .; DNA: TGTGCCAGCAGCCCATATCCTCTGGACAGGGGAAGGAACACTGAAGCTTTCTTT; CDR3: CASSPYPLDRGRNTEAFF
V: TRBV30; J: TRBJ2-7; D: TRBD2; size: .; DNA: TGTGCCTGGAGTGGGGCTAGCGGGAGCTGGGAGCAGTACTTC; CDR3: CAWSGASGSWEQYF
V: TRBV4-1; J: TRBJ2-7; D: .; size: .; DNA: TGCGCCAGCCGGGGGACAGCCTCCTACGAGCAGTACTTC; CDR3: CASRGTASYEQYF
V: TRBV5-1; J: TRBJ2-1; D: .; size: .; DNA: TGCGCCAGCAGCTCCTCCCTGTTCAGGGTCAATGAGCAGTTCTTC; CDR3: CASSSSLFRVNEQFF
V: TRBV2; J: TRBJ2-3; D: .; size: .; DNA: TGTGCCAGCAGGGGGGAGCGGCTCGATACGCAGTATTTT; CDR3: CASRGERLDTQYF
V: TRBV19; J: TRBJ2-1; D: .; size: .; DNA: TGTGCCAGTAGTCCTCGGCCCTTAACGCTGGATGAGCAGTTCTTC; CDR3: CASSPRPLTLDEQFF
V: TRBV7-3; J: TRBJ2-7; D: TRBD2; size: once; DNA: TGTGCCAGCAGCACTAGAGCGGGGAGTACCTACGAGCAGTACTTC; CDR3: CASSTRAGSTYEQYF
V: TRBV7-2; J: TRBJ1-4; D: TRBD1; size: .; DNA: TGTGCCAGCAGCTTAGCCTTAGACAGGGTTGGAAAACTGTTTTTT; CDR3: CASSLALDRVGKLFF
V: TRBV7-3; J: TRBJ2-7; D: TRBD1; size: .; DNA: TGTGCCAGCAACTTAGGACAGGATAACTACGAGCAGTACTTC; CDR3: CASNLGQDNYEQYF